Shown below are 28 T cell receptor beta chains from a single sample sequenced in a study of shared clonotypes between healthy human individuals. Libraries were prepared by immunoSEQ multiplex PCR; TCRdb keeps only in-frame clonotypes and omits some of them. The sample gives approximately 2.1 million clones, approximately 95% of which show up once; 0.39% is in the top ten. Sequenced sample: naive CD4+ T cells from PBMCs. Described subset: CD45RA+ positively selected. Receptors were obtained from a man between 18 and 35 years old in good health. Some clones in this sample may be carry-over from other donors' samples.

The V and J genes are TRBV5-1 and TRBJ1-5, with a weak D call TRBD1 (5 bases). The CDR3 runs 16 residues. Germline V gives CDR1 SGHRS, CDR2 YFSETQ. Trimming shortened V by 0 bases and J by 2 bases, and 12 bases separated the two germline ends. Written as DNA, the CDR3 is TGCGCCAGCAGCTTGGGATCCCCGGGGGGCAATCAGCCCCAGCATTTT. Protein sequence: CASSLGSPGGNQPQHF.

The chain recombines TRBV19 with TRBJ1-3; D gene ambiguous. The V gene lost 1 base and the J gene lost 0 bases, with 10 bases spanning the gap. The CDR3 consists of 16 residues. From germline, CDR1 is LNHDA and CDR2 SQIVND (reference sequence). CDR3 nucleotides: TGTGCCAGTAGTATAGGACGGCAGTTCTCTGGAAACACCATATATTTT. Translation gives CASSIGRQFSGNTIYF. Complete variable domain (other parts from reference TRBV19 and TRBJ1-3): DGGITQSPKYLFRKEGQNVTLSCEQNLNHDAMYWYRQDPGQGLRLIYYSQIVNDFQKGDIAEGYSVSREKKESFPLTVTSAQKNPTAFYLCASSIGRQFSGNTIYFGEGSWLTVV.

This sequence joins TRBV7-3 and TRBJ2-1; no clear D. Germline CDR1 reads SGHTA; CDR2 reads FQGTGA. V was shortened by 2 bases and J by 6 bases, with 5 bases between the two germline ends. CDR3 length: 12 residues. In DNA form, the CDR3 reads TGTGCCAGCAGCTTATATGGCAATGAGCAGTTCTTC. This encodes CASSLYGNEQFF.

The chain uses TRBV18 and TRBJ2-2; 8 bases are a match to TRBD1. V shed 4 bases and J 1 base; nucleotides not matched to a gene: 11. The CDR3 totals 18 residues. Germline loops: CDR1 KGHSH, CDR2 LQKENI. The CDR3 sequence: CASSRRKGQGENTGELFF. CDR3 DNA: TGTGCCAGCTCACGCCGAAAAGGACAGGGAGAGAACACCGGGGAGCTGTTTTTT.

This rearrangement joins TRBV5-8 to TRBJ2-7, with TRBD1 matching over 8 bases. CDR1 and CDR2 from the germline V gene are SGHTS and YDEGEE. Losses at the gene ends were 4 bases for V and 3 bases for J; bases not matched to a gene: 9. CDR3 length equals 15 residues. Written as DNA, the CDR3 is TGTGCCAGCAGCCTCGACTCGACAGGGGACTACGAGCAGTACTTC. It specifies CASSLDSTGDYEQYF.

The sample holds one count of this clone. This sequence joins TRBV4-1 and TRBJ1-2; D might be TRBD1 (5 bases). The germline V gene has CDR1 MGHRA and CDR2 YSYEKL. Trimming stripped 4 bases from V and 7 bases from J, with 19 bases between. The CDR3 runs to 15 residues. The CDR3 DNA reads as TGCGCCAGCAGCCCTGGACGGGACCTCCTGGGTGGCTACACCTTC. It translates to CASSPGRDLLGGYTF.

The V and J genes are TRBV6-5 and TRBJ2-7, with D perhaps matching TRBD1 (5 bases). The germline gives CDR1 MNHEY, CDR2 SVGAGI. V was shortened by 7 bases and J by 7 bases, with 17 bases between the two germline ends. The CDR3 is made up of 13 amino acids. CDR3: CASTRAGSREQYF. CDR3 DNA: TGTGCCAGCACTAGGGCAGGGTCTAGGGAGCAGTACTTC.

The chain carries TRBV5-4 and TRBJ2-7; 16 nucleotides match TRBD2. The germline CDR1 and CDR2 sequences are SGHNT and YYREEE (reference sequence). V was pared by 0 bases and J by 3 bases, with 3 bases of the junction left unmatched. This CDR3 is 17 amino acids long. The CDR3 sequence: CASSLEGLAGGGYEQYF. CDR3 in DNA: TGTGCCAGCAGCTTGGAGGGACTAGCGGGAGGGGGCTACGAGCAGTACTTC.

This rearrangement joins TRBV7-3 to TRBJ2-1, with TRBD1 matching 10 bases. The CDR3 loop spans 16 amino acids. V shed 1 base, J shed 8 bases, and the junction held 8 bases outside the gene matches. CDR1 is SGHTA and CDR2 is FQGTGA in the germline V gene. The CDR3: CASSLMSTGGRDEQFF. In DNA, the CDR3 is TGTGCCAGCAGCTTAATGTCGACAGGGGGCAGGGATGAGCAGTTCTTC. Looking up the rest from reference TRBV7-3 and TRBJ2-1 gives the full variable domain: GAGVSQTPSNKVTEKGKYVELRCDPISGHTALYWYRQSLGQGPEFLIYFQGTGAADDSGLPNDRFFAVRPEGSVSTLKIQRTERGDSAVYLCASSLMSTGGRDEQFFGPGTRLTVL.

This clone was observed a few times. The same CDR3 also results from other DNA sequences found in this sample. J is TRBJ1-1 and V is TRBV7-3, with D unresolved. CDR3 size: 14 residues. The V end lost 2 bases, the J end lost 0 bases, and 7 bases lay between the germline ends. Germline assignment: CDR1 SGHTA and CDR2 FQGTGA. In DNA form, the CDR3 reads TGTGCCAGCAGCTTACTTGGGATGAACACTGAAGCTTTCTTT. It encodes CASSLLGMNTEAFF. The variable domain in full, with the rest retrieved from reference TRBV7-3 and TRBJ1-1, is GAGVSQTPSNKVTEKGKYVELRCDPISGHTALYWYRQSLGQGPEFLIYFQGTGAADDSGLPNDRFFAVRPEGSVSTLKIQRTERGDSAVYLCASSLLGMNTEAFFGQGTRLTVV.

About this clone itself: Other nucleotide sequences in the sample specify the same CDR3. The J gene is TRBJ2-5, the V gene TRBV5-1; 11 bases agree with TRBD2. The CDR3 has 17 residues. V shed 0 bases and J 1 base; nucleotides not matched to a gene: 5. Germline lookup yields CDR1 SGHRS and CDR2 YFSETQ. CDR3 in DNA: TGCGCCAGCAGCTTGGTGGCTAGCGGGAGGTCCCAAGAGACCCAGTACTTC. Amino acid sequence: CASSLVASGRSQETQYF.

This chain uses TRBV11-3 with TRBJ2-1; 7 positions match TRBD2. V trimming: 3 bases; J trimming: 6 bases; junction bases outside the gene matches: 11. The CDR3 is 16 amino acids. Germline lookup yields CDR1 SGHNT and CDR2 YENEEA. The CDR3 DNA is TGTGCCAGCAGCTTCGGGGGGAGAAAGCAAGTCAATGAGCAGTTCTTC. Its protein product is CASSFGGRKQVNEQFF.

This chain joins TRBV29-1 and TRBJ2-5; 10 nucleotides line up with TRBD2. This CDR3 has 12 residues. CDR1 is SQVTM, CDR2 ANQGSEA, per germline. The trim removed 7 bases at V and 5 bases at J, leaving 4 bases unmatched. CDR3 sequence reads: CSAQAGGETQYF. For the CDR3, the DNA is TGCAGCGCTCAAGCGGGAGGGGAGACCCAGTACTTC.

This chain links TRBV6-5 with TRBJ2-7, with D perhaps matching TRBD2 (5 bases). Trimming removed 4 bases from V and 0 bases from J, with 10 bases in between. Germline loops: CDR1 MNHEY, CDR2 SVGAGI. There are 14 residues in the CDR3. Here the CDR3 reads CASSFRRYSYEQYF. CDR3 DNA: TGTGCCAGCAGTTTCCGGAGGTACTCCTACGAGCAGTACTTC.

With respect to this clone: This sample also contains other DNA sequences that code for the same CDR3. This chain connects TRBV14 to TRBJ1-1; D might be TRBD1 (5 bases). V was pared by 2 bases and J by 1 base, with 5 bases between. This CDR3 region has 13 residues. Germline V gene lookup returns CDR1 SGHDN and CDR2 FVKESK. CDR3 in DNA: TGTGCCAGCAGCCAAAGGGGGAACACTGAAGCTTTCTTT. The encoded protein is CASSQRGNTEAFF. The entire variable domain, with the rest obtained from reference TRBV14 and TRBJ1-1, is as follows: EAGVTQFPSHSVIEKGQTVTLRCDPISGHDNLYWYRRVMGKEIKFLLHFVKESKQDESGMPNNRFLAERTGGTYSTLKVQPAELEDSGVYFCASSQRGNTEAFFGQGTRLTVV.

V gene TRBV11-2 combines with J gene TRBJ2-3; D is possibly TRBD2 (5 bases). Trimming shortened V by 1 base and J by 8 bases, and 16 bases separated the two germline ends. CDR1 is SGHAT and CDR2 is FQNNGV in the germline V gene. The CDR3 length is 15 residues. The CDR3 DNA reads TGTGCCAGCAGCTTAGTATTGACGGGGTCCCCTACGCAGTATTTT. Translated: CASSLVLTGSPTQYF.

This clone was seen just once. The V and J genes are TRBV18 and TRBJ1-4, with D possibly TRBD1 on 5 matching bases. Trimming cost V 2 bases and J 7 bases, with 14 bases left between them. The length of the CDR3 is 15 residues. CDR1 and CDR2 from the germline V gene are KGHSH and LQKENI. DNA for the CDR3: TGTGCCAGCTCACCAGCTTCCCTGGGGGGTGAAAAACTGTTTTTT. Translating it yields CASSPASLGGEKLFF.

This clone was seen a few times. The rearrangement joins TRBV28 to TRBJ1-2; D remains ambiguous. V lost 6 bases and J lost 7, with 12 bases in between. Per the germline V gene, CDR1 is MDHEN and CDR2 is SYDVKM. The CDR3 spans 12 residues. CDR3 residues: CASSPHAFGYTF. The CDR3 bases are TGTGCCAGCAGCCCCCATGCTTTTGGCTACACCTTC.

The chain joins TRBV5-1 to TRBJ2-7, with 8 bases fitting TRBD1. The CDR3 has 15 amino acids. Germline loops: CDR1 SGHRS, CDR2 YFSETQ. Trimming at V came to 1 base and at J to 6 bases, leaving 9 bases not matched to a gene. CDR3 bases: TGCGCCAGCAGCTTGATTGGGCAGGGGGCGGCCGAGCAGTACTTC. It specifies CASSLIGQGAAEQYF. Full variable domain (outside the CDR3, taken from reference TRBV5-1 and TRBJ2-7): KAGVTQTPRYLIKTRGQQVTLSCSPISGHRSVSWYQQTPGQGLQFLFEYFSETQRNKGNFPGRFSGRQFSNSRSEMNVSTLELGDSALYLCASSLIGQGAAEQYFGPGTRLTVT.

Notes on this clone: This CDR3 is also generated by other DNA sequences in the sample. The CDR3 region is CASRTGAGNTIYF. CDR3 nucleotides: TGTGCCAGCAGGACAGGAGCTGGAAACACCATATATTTT. The chain links TRBV6-5 to TRBJ1-3; D possibly corresponds to TRBD1 (6 bases). The CDR3 has 13 amino acids. Trimming left V 6 bases short and J 2 bases short, with 8 bases between. Germline values: CDR1 MNHEY, CDR2 SVGAGI.

This chain connects TRBV28 to TRBJ1-2; 7 nucleotides match TRBD1. CDR1 is MDHEN and CDR2 is SYDVKM in the germline V gene. The CDR3 is 14 amino acids. V lost 5 bases to trimming and J lost 2 bases; unmatched junction nucleotides: 5. The CDR3 DNA follows: TGTGCCAGCAGTAAGTTGACAGGGAACTATGGCTACACCTTC. Residues: CASSKLTGNYGYTF.

To note about this clone: This same CDR3 is encoded by further DNA sequences in the sample. V gene TRBV28 combines with J gene TRBJ2-7; TRBD2 matches at 7 bases. In germline, CDR1 is MDHEN, CDR2 SYDVKM. V lost 5 bases, J lost 3 bases, and 4 bases stayed unmatched. The CDR3 consists of 13 residues. CDR3 coding DNA: TGTGCCAGCAGTCGCGGACTAGTCTACGAGCAGTACTTC. Translating gives CASSRGLVYEQYF.

V is TRBV4-1 and J is TRBJ2-1, with 8 bases matching TRBD2. The V gene's germline CDR1 is MGHRA and CDR2 YSYEKL. The CDR3 runs to 17 residues. After removal of 6 bases from V and 0 bases from J, the junction contained 10 bases not matched to a gene. As DNA, the CDR3 is TGCGCCAGCAGTCCAAGAAGGAGCGGGAGCTCCTACAATGAGCAGTTCTTC. This codes for CASSPRRSGSSYNEQFF.

This chain joins TRBV6-5 and TRBJ1-2; tentatively, D is TRBD1 (5 bases). This CDR3 region has 14 residues. Trimming stripped 0 bases from V and 11 bases from J, with 16 bases between. Looked up from germline, CDR1 is MNHEY and CDR2 is SVGAGI. CDR3: CASSYSGGYIWYTF. The DNA of the CDR3 is TGTGCCAGCAGTTACTCGGGGGGGTATATCTGGTACACCTTC.

The chain combines TRBV5-6 with TRBJ1-5; unclear D gene. V lost 3 bases, J lost 0 bases, and 13 bases lay in between. Germline CDR1 reads SGHDT; CDR2 reads YYEEEE. The CDR3 is 16 residues long. This chain's CDR3 is CASSSWRWNSNQPQHF. The CDR3 DNA reads as TGTGCCAGCAGCTCCTGGAGATGGAATAGCAATCAGCCCCAGCATTTT.

The chain links TRBV13 to TRBJ1-4, with D uncertain. The CDR3 has 15 residues. Germline lookup yields CDR1 PRHDT and CDR2 FYEKMQ (reference sequence). Trimming took off 4 bases at V and 4 bases at J, with 13 bases between the two ends. CDR3 region: CASSSARNSNEKLFF. As DNA, the CDR3 is TGTGCCAGCAGCTCGGCCCGGAATAGTAATGAAAAACTGTTTTTT.

V is TRBV5-6 and J is TRBJ2-5, with a tentative D call TRBD2 (6 bases). CDR3 length: 14 amino acids. Trimming left V 3 bases short and J 5 bases short, with 14 bases between. Germline loops: CDR1 SGHDT, CDR2 YYEEEE. CDR3 in amino acids: CASSSPGRIETQYF. For the CDR3, the DNA is TGTGCCAGCAGCTCCCCAGGGAGGATTGAGACCCAGTACTTC.

A remark on this clone: Other DNA sequences in this specimen translate into the identical CDR3. This sequence joins TRBV7-3 and TRBJ2-2, with 9 bases aligning to TRBD2. There are 16 residues in the CDR3. Germline V gene data show CDR1 as SGHTA and CDR2 as FQGTGA. V was pared by 5 bases and J by 0 bases, with 4 bases of the junction left unmatched. CDR3 sequence reads: CASSLLAGANTGELFF. In DNA, the CDR3 is TGTGCCAGCAGCCTCTTAGCGGGAGCGAACACCGGGGAGCTGTTTTTT.